The entry below gives a single T cell receptor (beta chain) sequence along with its context. No cognate antigen has been identified for it. No base qualities exist here, and no much larger clone lies one base off it. The cohort consisted of fewer than 700 healthy bone marrow donors. At the time of sampling, all cohort members were nominally healthy, though unrecorded immune exposures were likely present. The donor was CMV seropositive and belonged to the group of 250 to 350 seropositive cohort members. A peripheral blood sample was provided by each donor, and peripheral blood mononuclear cells were used for TCR beta sequencing. Genomic DNA extraction from the blood cell samples was performed with the Qiagen DNeasy Blood Extraction Kit. This specimen belongs to a study of cytomegalovirus exposure and HLA in healthy donors (TCRdb year 2017). Describing the broader study: In an earlier analysis of about 560 of the donors, 250 to 350 Gb of sequence data and approximately 100 million unique TCR beta sequences from 150 million to 200 million T cells were reported. An early release that covered around 590 HLA-typed donors contained approximately 320 gigabases of sequencing data and 85 million to 100 million unique TCR sequences. Among the roughly 380 genotyped donors, approximately 82% belonged to the genetic ancestry cluster associated with self-reported Caucasian donors. The study aimed to test whether signatures of past pathogen exposure could be identified by cataloging public T cell receptors. The T cell repertoires of under 750 subjects were profiled by immunosequencing and related to cytomegalovirus serostatus. A separate validation cohort of 100 to 150 different subjects was used in addition to the roughly 700-subject first cohort. The study combined high-throughput TCR immunosequencing, statistical association of individual TCRs with disease status, and machine learning to predict cytomegalovirus infection status. A later analysis re-analyzed previously published TCR beta repertoires from roughly 600 donors and added high-resolution HLA genotyping to study TCR occurrence patterns. Rather than drawing on any new phenotypic data, the later analysis identified candidate immune exposures from TCR beta sequences and the way those sequences occurred across donors. An earlier analysis of 500 to 650 of the donors applied high-throughput TCR beta sequencing to assess whether each TCR beta V gene segment acted as functional or pseudogenic. Donor age, sex, ethnicity and CMV serostatus were compiled together with the repertoire data. In a later genetic analysis, genome-wide SNP genotypes for 398 of the 666 donors were used, and that subset was treated as a discovery cohort. All discovery cohort repertoires had been generated on a single sequencing platform. Class I and class II HLA loci were covered by the typing at four-digit resolution. Typing coverage differed by locus: A, B, C, DRB1 and DQB1 were typed in about 620-640 donors, DQA1 in about 500, DPA1 in some 610, and DPB1 in 472. Roughly five DR-DQ haplotypes were handled as single units for association and clustering, since linkage in the cohort was strong. Among approximately 370 genotyped donors of the cohort, an average of roughly 230,000 unique TCR beta nucleotide sequences was sequenced per donor, of which about 18% were non-productive.

On the study overall, not on this receptor specifically: Broadly in line with IMGT annotations, most TCR beta V segments showed up in productive rearrangements about 87% or about 30% of the time in an earlier analysis of approximately 640 of the donors. In a later genetic analysis, a missense DCLRE1C variant was associated with V-gene and J-gene trimming of TCR beta chains, and the association was replicated in an independent cohort. For the cohort, immune exposure information was limited to CMV serostatus. In a later analysis, HLA-associated TCR beta chains were found to be more clonally expanded and to have lower generation probabilities than equally common non-associated chains. This cohort had only TCR beta chains sequenced, and the lack of alpha or paired-chain data limited which features could be detected. Compared with the 666-donor mean, donors in an Asian-associated ancestry cluster had fewer N-insertions in productive TCRs, according to a later genetic analysis. Roughly uniform sequencing depth across donors was assumed in presence/absence analyses, although this assumption may not hold. HLA typing was unavailable for some donors at each locus, so association tests used only the typed subset. Correlated functional status among segregating V segments might reflect linkage disequilibrium, but an unknown experimental factor could not be ruled out. The authors suggested that the approach could potentially be extended to other disease states and immunological phenotypes. According to a later analysis, most CMV-associated TCR beta chains appeared to be HLA-restricted, and the HLA associations seemed to be driven largely by CMV exposure. A later analysis found that TCR association rates varied across HLA loci, with DRB1 alleles showing the most associated TCRs and HLA-C alleles the fewest. The study listed 150 to 200 TCR beta chains as associated with cytomegalovirus. A further reported finding was that TCR beta sequences accurately predicted the HLA-A and HLA-B alleles for most subjects in the first cohort. When HLA alleles, especially DR and DQ, strongly co-occurred, attributing TCR associations to individual alleles was difficult. Cytomegalovirus status was reported to be diagnosed by the classifier with high specificity and sensitivity in both the original and validation cohorts. A cluster of highly shared sequence variants was judged likely to be a technical artifact of the sequencing pipeline. Most TCR sequences were seen in very few donors, while some public TCRs were found in many individuals. At a false discovery rate of 0.05, a later analysis linked under 20,000 TCR beta sequences to specific HLA alleles. In vitro tests confirmed that a few of the cytomegalovirus-associated TCR beta chains recognize cytomegalovirus antigens. Because counts were too low, about 18 rarely observed V segments, including chromosome 9 orphons, were left out of the earlier analysis of about 500 of the donors. A later analysis reported that several top co-occurrence clusters appeared linked to parvovirus B19, influenza, CMV and Epstein-Barr virus.

Libraries were constructed by the immunoSEQ multiplex PCR assay. For the multiplex PCR, a mixture combining 60 forward primers for TCR Vbeta segments and 13 reverse primers for TCR Jbeta segments was used. The CDR3 region of rearranged TCR beta genes was amplified from genomic DNA with a multiplex PCR assay. On the Illumina HiSeq System, the amplified TCR beta libraries were sequenced as 87-base-pair reads. On the study's bioinformatics: In a later analysis, roughly 80 million unique TCR beta chains were counted across the roughly 610 repertoires, and some 10 million of these chains were shared by at least two donors. Raw reads were error-corrected and collapsed into unique sequences with a nearest-neighbor algorithm that merged closely related sequences to remove PCR and sequencing errors. Alignment of CDR3 sequences to IMGT reference sequences was used to assign V, D and J gene segments. Each retained sequence needed at least a six-nucleotide match to both a V gene segment and a J gene segment. Rearrangements were called productive when the CDR3 lacked stop codons and stayed in frame with V and J; all others were non-productive. Following IMGT convention, CDR3 was defined as the stretch from the second conserved V-encoded cysteine to the conserved J-encoded phenylalanine. The earlier analysis of more than 450 of the donors excluded sequences that lacked an unambiguous match to a single V gene segment. In an earlier analysis of several hundred of the donors, a V segment was called functional when productive rearrangements were above 56.7%, and segregating when the standard deviation between donors exceeded 5%. A statistical classification framework was built to diagnose cytomegalovirus status from the catalog of TCR beta chain sequences. In a later analysis, V and J genes were assigned by comparing TCR nucleotide sequences against IMGT/GENE-DB human TR gene sequences. In a later analysis, CDR3 sequences and most-parsimonious VDJ recombination scenarios were assigned using the TCRdist pipeline. In a later analysis, each TCR beta chain was defined by its CDR3 amino acid sequence together with its V-gene family, and reads without a unique V-gene family were excluded. As a way to deal with suspected cross-contamination and a sequencing artifact, a later analysis dropped 450 to 600 nucleotide sequences that were highly shared and had low generation probability. A later analysis calculated a clonal expansion index for each public chain from normalized within-repertoire ranks of inferred template counts. In a later analysis, generation probabilities were computed with a VDJ recombination model fitted to out-of-frame rearrangements, and the resulting probabilities were checked against IGoR. Hypergeometric tests were used in a later analysis to score TCR-TCR, TCR-HLA and TCR-CMV co-occurrence, with a repertoire-size bias correction applied to the TCR pairs. False discovery rates were estimated in a later analysis by permuting HLA or CMV assignments 20 times. A later analysis grouped co-occurring TCRs with DBSCAN, adding TCRdist sequence similarity when clustering within HLA-allele-positive subsets. Repertoires with fewer than 30,000 or more than 120,000 public chains, plus five repertoires with anomalous nucleotide sharing, were excluded from co-occurrence clustering. The table was pulled from immuneACCESS by TCRdb, which kept in-frame rearrangements only. Such tables lose some clones; where checked, under half of the loss comes from unresolved V genes, and the rest has no known cause. The DNA gave D and trimming, while V, J and clone size come from that table. The sample table holds some 250,000 clones, of which 82% were seen once. Of the sample, 5% to 6% is held by the ten largest clones.

Sequences were obtained from PBMCs. The sequence came from a woman aged 40 to 55 in good health and CMV-seropositive.

CDR3 sequence: CASSEIGQGASGNTIYF. The DNA sequence is TGTGCCAGCAGTGAAATTGGACAGGGGGCTTCTGGAAACACCATATATTTT. The V gene is TRBV6-1 and the J gene is TRBJ1-3; TRBD1 agrees with 11 junctional bases. The CDR3 covers 17 residues, taking in both the cysteine and the phenylalanine. The retained sequence is limited to the CDR3, 51 bases, with the frame set at the first base. The germline V gene specifies MNHNS as CDR1 and SASEGT as CDR2. Here V drops 2 bases and J drops 1 base, and the junction holds 4 bases not matched to any gene.